The 25 T cell receptor beta chains given below trace back to one sample, sequenced in a study of response to subunit inactivated influenza vaccine. TCRdb re-analysed the RT-PCR reads in MiXCR, keeping a single row per CDR3 protein. The sample consists of about 700,000 distinct CDR3 sequences, more than 15% of them appearing once. The sequenced sample was PBMCs from blood, obtained less than 13 days after vaccination. The receptors here all came from a man aged 45-65 years who received an inactivated influenza vaccine.

The genes are TRBV28 and TRBJ2-7, with unresolved D. The CDR3 contains 14 residues. Germline-derived CDR1 and CDR2 are MDHEN and SYDVKM. Trimming left V 4 bases short and J 2 bases short, with 12 bases between. Here the CDR3 reads CASSSRDKPYEQYF. The CDR3, as DNA: TGTGCCAGCAGTTCCCGCGACAAGCCCTACGAGCAGTACTTC.

This rearrangement joins TRBV20-1 to TRBJ2-7, with D hard to call. The CDR3 totals 12 residues. The germline CDR1 and CDR2 sequences are DFQATT and SNEGSKA (reference sequence). The germline V and J ends were trimmed by 5 bases and 6 bases, with 14 bases remaining between them. The CDR3 here is CSARTLIGEQYF. Written as DNA, the CDR3 is TGCAGTGCTCGAACCCTTATTGGCGAGCAGTACTTC.

The chain combines TRBV20-1 with TRBJ2-7, with D uncertain. The CDR3 covers 12 residues. Trimming took off 6 bases at V and 6 bases at J, with 15 bases between the two ends. Germline CDR1 and CDR2: DFQATT and SNEGSKA (reference sequence). In nucleotides, the CDR3 is TGCAGTGCGGTGGGGTCGTCAGCCGAGCAGTACTTC. This encodes CSAVGSSAEQYF.

This sequence joins TRBV6-1 and TRBJ2-7; 8 bases are a match to TRBD2. V was clipped by 4 bases and J by 7 bases; unmatched bases: 12. The CDR3 is 15 residues long. From germline, CDR1 is MNHNS and CDR2 SASEGT. The CDR3, as DNA: TGTGCCAGCAGTGGACGACTAGCGCCCTTTCGAGAGCAGTACTTC. It translates to CASSGRLAPFREQYF.

This clonotype has more than one count but fewer than ten. This chain connects TRBV5-6 to TRBJ1-5; unclear D gene. V lost 3 bases, J lost 4 bases, and 8 bases lay in between. CDR3 length: 13 amino acids. CDR1 and CDR2 (germline): SGHDT, YYEEEE. The DNA for the CDR3 is TGTGCCAGCAGCTCCTCGGAAAATCAGCCCCAGCATTTT. Translation gives CASSSSENQPQHF.

The chain recombines TRBV10-3 with TRBJ1-2; D not certain. This CDR3 is built from 13 residues. The germline V gene has CDR1 ENHRY and CDR2 SYGVKD. Trimming removed 2 bases from V and 0 bases from J, with 4 bases in between. The DNA for the CDR3 is TGTGCCATCAGTGAGGACCCTAACTATGGCTACACCTTC. This translates into CAISEDPNYGYTF.

This clonotype was picked up one time. The chain uses TRBV18 and TRBJ1-3; 9 positions agree with TRBD1. V was pared by 3 bases and J by 2 bases, with 2 bases of the junction left unmatched. The V gene's germline CDR1 is KGHSH and CDR2 LQKENI. The CDR3 has 15 residues. Here the CDR3 reads CASSPDRGTGNTIYF. As DNA, the CDR3 is TGTGCCAGCTCACCGGACAGGGGCACTGGAAACACCATATATTTT. Looking up the rest from reference TRBV18 and TRBJ1-3 gives the full variable domain: NAGVMQNPRHLVRRRGQEARLRCSPMKGHSHVYWYRQLPEEGLKFMVYLQKENIIDESGMPKERFSAEFPKEGPSILRIQQVVRGDSAAYFCASSPDRGTGNTIYFGEGSWLTVV.

This clonotype was seen at least ten times. V gene TRBV6-1 combines with J gene TRBJ2-7, with D unclear. The length of the CDR3 is 12 residues. CDR1 is MNHNS and CDR2 is SASEGT in the germline V gene. Trimming shortened V by 11 bases and J by 0 bases, and 11 bases separated the two germline ends. CDR3 region: CAVGRSSYEQYF. CDR3 nucleotide sequence: TGTGCCGTCGGACGGAGCTCCTACGAGCAGTACTTC.

The chain recombines TRBV20-1 with TRBJ2-3; 10 nucleotides align to TRBD2. Germline CDR1 reads DFQATT; CDR2 reads SNEGSKA (reference sequence). Germline trimming cut 4 bases from V and 0 bases from J; bases unmatched to any gene: 13. The CDR3 contains 18 residues. The CDR3 is CSAKPVGLAGASTDTQYF. The DNA of the CDR3 is TGCAGTGCTAAACCCGTGGGGCTAGCGGGGGCTAGCACAGATACGCAGTATTTT.

The table lists this clonotype with a few counts. The CDR3 sequence: CASSLELSNEKLFF. CDR3 DNA: TGTGCCAGCAGTTTGGAGTTGTCTAATGAAAAACTGTTTTTT. The chain employs TRBV28 and TRBJ1-4; D not resolved. The ends were cut back, 3 bases at V and 3 bases at J, with 8 bases in the middle. Germline V gene sequence: CDR1 MDHEN, CDR2 SYDVKM. CDR3 length: 14 amino acids.

This clonotype was seen a handful of times. The CDR3 here is CASSEFRGSNYGYTF. CDR3 coding DNA: TGTGCCAGCAGTGAATTCAGAGGGTCTAACTATGGCTACACCTTC. The gene calls are TRBV25-1 and TRBJ1-2; D unclear. V lost 1 base, J lost 0 bases, and 9 bases lay in between. Germline values: CDR1 MGHDK, CDR2 SYGVNS. The CDR3 totals 15 residues.

The chain links TRBV10-3 to TRBJ2-3; no firm D call. This CDR3 contains 15 residues. V was pared by 0 bases and J by 0 bases, with 7 bases between. Looked up from germline, CDR1 is ENHRY and CDR2 is SYGVKD. DNA for the CDR3: TGTGCCATCAGTGAGTCGTTAACTAGCACAGATACGCAGTATTTT. It codes for CAISESLTSTDTQYF.

This clonotype was detected ten times or more. The chain has TRBV14 and TRBJ2-1, with D uncertain. Germline lookup yields CDR1 SGHDN and CDR2 FVKESK. The CDR3 loop spans 17 amino acids. V lost 1 base, J lost 4 bases, and 17 bases lay in between. CDR3 nucleotide sequence: TGTGCCAGCAGCCAAGGAGGTGCACAGCGCGTTTACAATGAGCAGTTCTTC. This codes for CASSQGGAQRVYNEQFF.

The V call is TRBV4-2, the J call TRBJ2-4; D gene uncertain. Per the germline V gene, CDR1 is LGHNA and CDR2 is YNFKEQ. The V and J ends lost 1 base and 4 bases respectively, with 8 bases between them. The CDR3 runs to 14 residues. CDR3 in DNA: TGTGCCAGCAGCCAAGCCCTCGGGAAAAACATTCAGTACTTC. Amino acid sequence: CASSQALGKNIQYF.

This clonotype has just a few counts. This rearrangement joins TRBV10-3 to TRBJ2-2; 9 bases are shared with TRBD2. Germline CDR1 is ENHRY and CDR2 is SYGVKD. The CDR3 spans 17 residues. Trimming cost V 4 bases and J 1 base; bases outside gene matches: 7. The CDR3 reads CAISAPSGNVNTGELFF. The CDR3 coding sequence is TGTGCCATCAGTGCGCCTAGCGGGAATGTGAACACCGGGGAGCTGTTTTTT.

This chain's CDR3 is CAATYLAGGFRISTDTQYF. CDR3 DNA sequence: TGTGCCGCTACATATCTTGCGGGAGGCTTCCGGATTAGCACAGATACGCAGTATTTT. The rearrangement uses TRBV11-1 and TRBJ2-3, with 8 bases identical to TRBD2. Germline V gene sequence: CDR1 SGHAT, CDR2 FQDESV (reference sequence). The junction had 22 bases not matched to a gene; V was cut back by 11 bases and J by 0 bases. The CDR3 runs 19 residues.

A few counts support this clonotype. The chain combines TRBV6-1 with TRBJ1-4, with TRBD1 matching 8 bases. The CDR3 extends over 16 amino acids. Germline V gene data show CDR1 as MNHNS and CDR2 as SASEGT. V was pared by 4 bases and J by 7 bases, with 11 bases of the junction left unmatched. The CDR3 nucleotides read TGTGCCAGCAGTGCCATATTGACAGGGGATAGTGAAAAACTGTTTTTT. This encodes CASSAILTGDSEKLFF.

This clonotype has at least ten counts. The chain combines TRBV7-9 with TRBJ2-1, with D unclear. The CDR3 sequence is 13 residues long. The germline CDR1 and CDR2 sequences are SEHNR and FQNEAQ (reference sequence). V gave up 5 bases and J gave up 3 bases, with 8 bases separating them. DNA for the CDR3: TGTGCCAGCAGCCCATTAAACTACAATGAGCAGTTCTTC. This sequence encodes CASSPLNYNEQFF. The complete variable domain, with remaining parts taken from reference TRBV7-9 and TRBJ2-1, reads DTGVSQNPRHKITKRGQNVTFRCDPISEHNRLYWYRQTLGQGPEFLTYFQNEAQLEKSRLLSDRFSAERPKGSFSTLEIQRTEQGDSAMYLCASSPLNYNEQFFGPGTRLTVL.

The J gene is TRBJ2-2, the V gene TRBV10-3; the D gene is possibly TRBD1 (5 bases). Germline V gene data show CDR1 as ENHRY and CDR2 as SYGVKD. The CDR3 totals 16 residues. V lost 8 bases and J lost 3, with 19 bases in between. CDR3 amino acids: CAIPTGRARDTGELFF. CDR3 sequence (DNA): TGTGCCATCCCGACGGGCAGGGCCCGCGACACCGGGGAGCTGTTTTTT.

This clonotype occurred a few times. This rearrangement joins TRBV7-2 to TRBJ2-1, with 9 bases lining up with TRBD2. The germline V gene encodes CDR1 SGHTA and CDR2 FQGNSA. The junction had 9 bases not matched to a gene; V was cut back by 5 bases and J by 1 base. The CDR3 is 17 amino acids. In DNA form, the CDR3 reads TGTGCCAGCAGCCCCTCCGGTACTAGCGGGTCCTACAATGAGCAGTTCTTC. The encoded protein is CASSPSGTSGSYNEQFF.

This clonotype was seen ten or more times. The CDR3 DNA follows: TGTGCCACGACTAGCGGATTACAAGAGACCCAGTACTTC. The encoded protein is CATTSGLQETQYF. The chain combines TRBV10-3 with TRBJ2-5; 9 nucleotides match TRBD2. Unmatched junction bases numbered 5, after V lost 10 bases and J lost 2 bases. Germline V CDR1 and CDR2: ENHRY, SYGVKD. The CDR3 contains 13 residues.

This clonotype was counted between two and nine times. The chain recombines TRBV20-1 with TRBJ1-2, with D possibly being TRBD1 (5 bases). The CDR3 covers 12 residues. Trimming removed 3 bases at V and 8 bases at J, with 13 bases between. Germline V gives CDR1 DFQATT, CDR2 SNEGSKA (reference sequence). The CDR3 sequence: CSASEGAYGYTF. The DNA of the CDR3 is TGCAGTGCTAGCGAAGGGGCGTACGGCTACACCTTC.

The chain uses TRBV6-1 and TRBJ1-2, with D uncertain. The CDR3 is made up of 14 amino acids. Germline CDR1 is MNHNS and CDR2 is SASEGT. The V and J ends lost 0 bases and 6 bases respectively, with 11 bases between them. CDR3 sequence: CASSEALRRDGYTF. Written as DNA, the CDR3 is TGTGCCAGCAGTGAAGCGTTGAGAAGGGATGGCTACACCTTC.

This chain joins TRBV20-1 and TRBJ2-7, with TRBD1 matching 11 bases. The CDR3 sequence is 15 residues long. The V gene end was trimmed by 1 base and the J gene end by 6 bases; junction bases not matched to a gene: 8. Germline V gives CDR1 DFQATT, CDR2 SNEGSKA (reference sequence). CDR3 protein: CSARAQDRGRSEQYF. The CDR3 DNA sequence: TGCAGTGCTAGAGCCCAGGACAGGGGGCGCTCCGAGCAGTACTTC.

This clonotype was seen only a few times. The chain carries TRBV6-6 and TRBJ1-3; no clear D gene. The CDR3 length is 13 residues. Germline CDR1 and CDR2: MNHNY and SVGAGI (reference sequence). V lost 11 bases and J lost 3, with 14 bases in between. CDR3 nucleotide sequence: TGTGCCTCCAGTGGCCAGTATGGAAACACCATATATTTT. Its translation is CASSGQYGNTIYF.